Each of the 6 T cell receptor beta chains below was sequenced from the same sample in a study of blood T cell repertoires in COVID-19. Clones were read by immunoSEQ multiplex PCR, and TCRdb kept only the in-frame ones, dropping some. The repertoire has some 56,000 clones, roughly 89% of them found once; the top ten carry more than 40%. The sequenced sample was peripheral blood. The origin of the receptors is a woman aged 60-75 years with COVID-19, enrolled during active disease.

V usage is TRBV6-2 or TRBV6-3 and J usage is TRBJ1-1; D call uncertain. CDR3 length equals 14 residues. Trimming took off 2 bases at V and 3 bases at J, with 10 bases between the two ends. Germline V gives CDR1 MNHEY, CDR2 SVGEGT. The CDR3, as DNA: TGTGCCAGCAGTTACATAGGCGGATACACTGAAGCTTTCTTT. This translates into CASSYIGGYTEAFF.

The chain is built from TRBV7-9 and TRBJ2-1; 8 bases map to TRBD2. There are 16 residues in the CDR3. The V segment lost 5 bases and the J segment 3 bases; nucleotides outside the gene matches: 9. Germline V gene sequence: CDR1 SEHNR, CDR2 FQNEAQ (reference sequence). CDR3 DNA: TGTGCCAGCAGCACAACCACGGGAGGGTACTACAATGAGCAGTTCTTC. As protein: CASSTTTGGYYNEQFF.

The chain has TRBV27 and TRBJ2-1; D might be TRBD2 (5 bases). This CDR3 spans 13 amino acids. V lost 1 base and J lost 7, with 8 bases in between. Germline CDR1 and CDR2: MNHEY and SMNVEV (reference sequence). The CDR3 nucleotides read TGTGCCAGCAGTTTATTCGAGCGGAATGAGCAGTTCTTC. It translates to CASSLFERNEQFF.

The chain joins TRBV9 to TRBJ2-2; no clear D gene. V was trimmed by 7 bases and J by 0 bases, leaving 7 bases between them. The CDR3 length is 13 residues. CDR1 is SGDLS and CDR2 is YYNGEE in the germline V gene. As DNA, the CDR3 is TGTGCCAGCCTCGGTACGAACACCGGGGAGCTGTTTTTT. It codes for CASLGTNTGELFF.

The chain joins TRBV6-2 or TRBV6-3 to TRBJ2-3; TRBD1 agrees at 9 bases. Trimming removed 7 bases from V and 7 bases from J; junction bases left unmatched: 12. Looked up from germline, CDR1 is MNHEY and CDR2 is SVGEGT. This CDR3 spans 15 amino acids. The CDR3 reads CASTPDRGRAHTQYF. The CDR3 DNA reads as TGTGCCAGCACCCCAGACAGGGGGAGGGCCCATACGCAGTATTTT.

V is TRBV24-1 and J is TRBJ2-3; 11 bases map to TRBD2. CDR1 KGHDR and CDR2 SFDVKD come from the germline V gene. CDR3 length: 24 amino acids. The junction had 26 bases not matched to a gene; V was cut back by 4 bases and J by 0 bases. Here the CDR3 reads CATSDPGGGFNSGREILSTDTQYF. DNA for the CDR3: TGTGCCACCAGTGACCCCGGCGGGGGATTTAATAGCGGGAGGGAAATACTAAGCACAGATACGCAGTATTTT.